These T cell receptor beta chains were read from a single sample in a study of identical twins' blood T cells. TCRdb reprocessed the 5' RACE reads via MiXCR and lists one record per CDR3 protein. There are 350,000 to 450,000 distinct CDR3 sequences in the sample; 28% occur only once, and about 6.1% lies in the top ten. Sequenced sample: PBMCs. The receptors were sampled from a woman between 18 and 49 years old in good health. The CDR3 runs from the conserved cysteine through the conserved F or W. The D gene is left open where the match is weak. The size entry is marked missing in some rows and otherwise reads once, few, many or a size class.

D,J,size,V,DNA,CDR3
TRBD1,TRBJ1-2,-,TRBV5-4,TGTGCCAGCAGCCATCAGGACAGGGGCTCTGGCTACACCTTC,CASSHQDRGSGYTF
-,TRBJ2-3,-,TRBV7-3,TGTGCCAGCAGCTTAAATCAGGAGGATACGCAGTATTTT,CASSLNQEDTQYF
-,TRBJ2-2,few,TRBV5-1,TGCGCCAGCAGCTGGCTGACAGGCCCAAACACCGGGGAGCTGTTTTTT,CASSWLTGPNTGELFF
-,TRBJ2-2,many,TRBV2,TGTGCCAGTGTGAACACCGGGGAGCTGTTTTTT,CASVNTGELFF
-,TRBJ1-5,-,TRBV27,TGTGCCAGCAGAAAGACCCTTGGGGAGCAGCCCCAGCATTTT,CASRKTLGEQPQHF
TRBD2,TRBJ2-1,-,TRBV5-6,TGTGCCAGCAGGAAGCGGGGGGGCTACAATGAGCAGTTCTTC,CASRKRGGYNEQFF
-,TRBJ1-6,-,TRBV5-5,TGTGCCAGCAGCTTGGAGCGGCCCCTTTCACCCCTCCACTTT,CASSLERPLSPLHF
-,TRBJ1-1,-,TRBV18,TGTGCCAGCTCACCACCGGGGGATCGGAACACTGAAGCTTTCTTT,CASSPPGDRNTEAFF
-,TRBJ2-1,-,TRBV9,TGTGCCAGCAGCGTAGGAACAGAAAACAATGAGCAGTTCTTC,CASSVGTENNEQFF
-,TRBJ1-3,few,TRBV15,TGTGCCACCAGCAGAACCGACAGGTTTTCTGGAAACACCATATATTTT,CATSRTDRFSGNTIYF
-,TRBJ2-7,few,TRBV19,TGTGCCAGTAGTAGACAAGATGTTTGGGACGAGCAGTACTTC,CASSRQDVWDEQYF
-,TRBJ1-1,-,TRBV6-1,TGTGCCAGCAAACTGGACGAGGCTTTCTTT,CASKLDEAFF
TRBD1,TRBJ1-1,-,TRBV6-2/TRBV6-3,TGTGCCAGCAGTTACCGACAGGGCGGGATGAACACTGAAGCTTTCTTT,CASSYRQGGMNTEAFF
TRBD1,TRBJ1-2,-,TRBV2,TGTGCCAGCAGTGCGGGACAGTCCTATGGCTACACCTTC,CASSAGQSYGYTF
-,TRBJ2-5,-,TRBV5-1,TGCGCCAGCAGCAAGCATTCGGAGGAAGGGACCCAGTACTTC,CASSKHSEEGTQYF
-,TRBJ2-3,-,TRBV5-1,TGCGCCAGCAGGCCGGGACCCACCAGCACAGATACGCAGTATTTT,CASRPGPTSTDTQYF
TRBD1,TRBJ1-1,-,TRBV6-6,TGTGCCAGCAGCCGGGACAGTCATGAAGCTTTCTTT,CASSRDSHEAFF
TRBD1,TRBJ1-2,-,TRBV6-6,TGTGCCAGCAGTTCGACAGGGGGCGAAGATGGCTACACCTTC,CASSSTGGEDGYTF
TRBD1,TRBJ1-1,many,TRBV12-3/TRBV12-4,TGTGCCAGCACTACACAGGGGAGTCTCCCCCAAGCTTTCTTT,CASTTQGSLPQAFF
-,TRBJ1-2,few,TRBV6-1,TGTGCCAGCAGAGATCGGATAGGCTACACCTTC,CASRDRIGYTF
-,TRBJ2-7,-,TRBV6-1,TGTGCCAGCAGTGAAATGTCCGCGACCGCTTACTACGAGCAGTACTTC,CASSEMSATAYYEQYF
-,TRBJ2-3,-,TRBV2,TGTGCCAGCAGCTCCGGATGGGCTACCGATACGCAGTATTTT,CASSSGWATDTQYF
TRBD1,TRBJ2-1,few,TRBV20-1,TGCAGTGCTAGAGATTGGACAGGGAATGAGCAGTTCTTC,CSARDWTGNEQFF
TRBD2,TRBJ2-3,few,TRBV7-2,TGTGCCAGCAGCTTAAGTCTAGCGGGAGTAAATACGCAGTATTTT,CASSLSLAGVNTQYF
-,TRBJ2-1,-,TRBV7-9,TGTGCCAGCGGCTTAGGGCTTCGCGAGCAGTTCTTC,CASGLGLREQFF
-,TRBJ2-7,few,TRBV29-1,TGCAGCGCCCGAGGGGGATCCTACGAGCAGTACTTC,CSARGGSYEQYF
TRBD1,TRBJ2-2,-,TRBV29-1,TGCAGCGTTGAGAAAACCCGGACAGGGGACAGGGGATTCACCGGGGAGCTGTTTTTT,CSVEKTRTGDRGFTGELFF
-,TRBJ1-2,few,TRBV19,TGTGCCAGTAGCCCAATACCCCCACAGCTTCGTGGCTACACCTTC,CASSPIPPQLRGYTF
TRBD2,TRBJ2-2,few,TRBV5-1,TGCGCCAGCAGACAGACCGGGACTAGAGGGACCGGGGAGCTGTTTTTT,CASRQTGTRGTGELFF
TRBD1,TRBJ1-3,many,TRBV14,TGTGCCAGCAGCCAAGATCTCGGGACAGAACTCATCTCTGGAAACACCATATATTTT,CASSQDLGTELISGNTIYF
-,TRBJ2-3,few,TRBV20-1,TGCAGTGCTTCTATAGCTGTGGTTACAGATACGCAGTATTTT,CSASIAVVTDTQYF
-,TRBJ1-3,many,TRBV29-1,TGCAGCGTTGAGCGGTCCTACTCTGGAAACACCATATATTTT,CSVERSYSGNTIYF
TRBD1,TRBJ1-5,-,TRBV19,TGTGCCAGTAGTACGGGACAGGGGCCTTTTGCGCCCCAGCATTTT,CASSTGQGPFAPQHF
-,TRBJ1-2,few,TRBV5-6,TGTGCCAGCAGCTTGGAGAGGGGTGACTACACCTTC,CASSLERGDYTF
-,TRBJ2-1,-,TRBV29-1,TGCAGCGTTGAAGGTCGCGGCAATGAGCAGTTCTTC,CSVEGRGNEQFF
-,TRBJ1-2,few,TRBV6-6,TGTGCCAGCAGTTACGGGTCGAGACAGTCTGACCCCTATGGCTACACCTTC,CASSYGSRQSDPYGYTF
-,TRBJ2-3,once,TRBV13,TGTGCCAGCAGCGCAAAAAGACTTAGCCCTGGAGATACGCAGTATTTT,CASSAKRLSPGDTQYF
-,TRBJ1-1,-,TRBV20-1,TGCAGTGCTAGAGTTGTCGGCAAAAACACTGAAGCTTTCTTT,CSARVVGKNTEAFF
-,TRBJ1-6,few,TRBV7-9,TGTGCCAGCAGTGTAGAGGGGGATTCACCCCTCCACTTT,CASSVEGDSPLHF
-,TRBJ2-2,-,TRBV9,TGTGCCAGCAGCCCGCAATCAATGGGCGGGGAGCTGTTTTTT,CASSPQSMGGELFF
-,TRBJ1-5,-,TRBV6-1,TGTGCCAGCAGTGTCAACAGGGCCCCCCAGCCCCAGCATTTT,CASSVNRAPQPQHF
-,TRBJ2-3,many,TRBV20-1,TGCAGTCTCAGGGTGTTTCTCTCAGATACGCAGTATTTT,CSLRVFLSDTQYF
-,TRBJ1-1,once,TRBV7-2,TGTGCCAGCAGCTTTCCCGGGGGTGTCACTGAAGCTTTCTTT,CASSFPGGVTEAFF
-,TRBJ1-1,-,TRBV20-1,TGCAGTGCGGAGAGCGGGACTATCAACACTGAAGCTTTCTTT,CSAESGTINTEAFF
-,TRBJ1-2,few,TRBV7-9,TGTGCCAGCAGCTTAGGCGCACAAAATGGCTACACCTTC,CASSLGAQNGYTF
-,TRBJ1-2,-,TRBV20-1,TGCAGTGCTAGAGATGGGGAGAGTGGAAACTATGGCTACACCTTC,CSARDGESGNYGYTF
-,TRBJ1-1,-,TRBV6-6,TGTGCCAGCACCCCTGGACATTTGAACACTGAAGCTTTCTTT,CASTPGHLNTEAFF
TRBD2,TRBJ2-5,few,TRBV29-1,TGCAGCGTTGAAGACCGTCTAGGGACTAGCGGGAGGAGAGAGACCCAGTACTTC,CSVEDRLGTSGRRETQYF